These T cell receptor beta chains were read from a single sample in a study of T cell repertoires in cytomegalovirus infection. TCRdb redid the calling of the reads with MiXCR, one entry per CDR3 protein. The table lists some 160,000 distinct CDR3 sequences, under 20% of them singletons. Material: CD8+ T cells from PBMCs. These receptor sequences come from a human donor in good health (CMV status not recorded). Some clones in this sample may be carry-over from other donors' samples. Each CDR3 is given with its conserved first and last residue. A D gene is named only where the DNA matches it firmly. Not all rows give a size; the values are once, few, many and, for expanded clones, a class.

cdr3_nt cdr3_aa j_call v_call clone_size d_call
TGTGCCAGCAGTCCCTCAGCGTACCCAATAGACGAGCAGTACTTC CASSPSAYPIDEQYF TRBJ2-7 TRBV6-2/TRBV6-3 . .
TGTGCCAGCAGCCCCGCCCCTGGGACAGGAGTACAGACCCAGTACTTC CASSPAPGTGVQTQYF TRBJ2-5 TRBV7-6 . TRBD1
TGCGCCAGCAGCCCGGGACAGGGGGCCTCCTACGAGCAGTACTTC CASSPGQGASYEQYF TRBJ2-7 TRBV4-1 few TRBD1
TGTGCCAGCAGCCGGGACGGCGCCTACGAGCAGTACTTC CASSRDGAYEQYF TRBJ2-7 TRBV28 many .
TGTGCCAGCAGCCCTGGACTAGCGGCCTACGAGCAGTACTTC CASSPGLAAYEQYF TRBJ2-7 TRBV6-2/TRBV6-3 . TRBD2
TGCGCCAGCAGCCCCGGACAGGCAAACTATGGCTACACCTTC CASSPGQANYGYTF TRBJ1-2 TRBV4-3 . TRBD1
TGTGCCAGCAGTTACCCAACCTCACTAGCGCCAATACACTACAATGAGCAGTTCTTC CASSYPTSLAPIHYNEQFF TRBJ2-1 TRBV6-2/TRBV6-3 . TRBD2
TGTGCCAGCTCCTTTGGGGGTCACACCTACGAGCAGTACTTC CASSFGGHTYEQYF TRBJ2-7 TRBV6-2/TRBV6-3 . .
TGTGCCAGCAGTGATAGGGGCAGTGACGCTTTCTTT CASSDRGSDAFF TRBJ1-1 TRBV25-1 . .
TGTGCCAGCAGCGTAGAACCGGCACTGAGCTCCTACAATGAGCAGTTCTTC CASSVEPALSSYNEQFF TRBJ2-1 TRBV9 . .
TGTGCCAGCAGTTTACTTGGCTGGTCAGAGACAAGCAATCAGCCCCAGCATTTT CASSLLGWSETSNQPQHF TRBJ1-5 TRBV28 few .
TGTGCCTCCGACTTTCCCTCGGGGCGGCCCACCGGGGAGCTGTTTTTT CASDFPSGRPTGELFF TRBJ2-2 TRBV30 . .
TGCGCCAGCAGCCAAGATTGGACAAGTCTTATCGAGCAGTACTTC CASSQDWTSLIEQYF TRBJ2-7 TRBV4-3 . .
TGTGCCAGCCAGCGAGCCTACAATGAGCAGTTCTTC CASQRAYNEQFF TRBJ2-1 TRBV7-2 few .
TGTGCCAGCAGTTCGACTAGCGGGTTGAATGAGCAGTTCTTC CASSSTSGLNEQFF TRBJ2-1 TRBV28 . TRBD2
TGTGCCAGCAGCACGACTAGATACGAGCAGTACTTC CASSTTRYEQYF TRBJ2-7 TRBV7-2 . .
TGTGCCAGCAGCAATCCTGTAACCTACGAGCAGTACTTC CASSNPVTYEQYF TRBJ2-7 TRBV7-9 . .
TGTGCCAGCAGCTTTCGACAGGGCCGCTACGAGCAGTACTTC CASSFRQGRYEQYF TRBJ2-7 TRBV7-9 . TRBD1
TGCGCCAGCCATTCGAGGGGGAGCTCCTACAATGAGCAGTTCTTC CASHSRGSSYNEQFF TRBJ2-1 TRBV23-1 . .
TGTGCCAGTAGTAGGGGAGGGGACTACTACAATGAGCAGTTCTTC CASSRGGDYYNEQFF TRBJ2-1 TRBV19 . TRBD2
TGTGCCAGCAGCGTCCAGGGGATCTACGAGCAGTACTTC CASSVQGIYEQYF TRBJ2-7 TRBV7-9 . .
TGTGCCAGCAGCTCTTGGGACAGGAATAGTAGGGTTTACGAGCAGTACTTC CASSSWDRNSRVYEQYF TRBJ2-7 TRBV7-8 many TRBD1
TGTGCCAGCAGCCAAGCCCGGCACCAGTTCTACGAGCAGTACTTC CASSQARHQFYEQYF TRBJ2-7 TRBV7-8 . .
TGCAGTGCTAGGGATGCGGGAGGGCTAAGCTTTGAGCAGTTCTTC CSARDAGGLSFEQFF TRBJ2-1 TRBV20-1 many TRBD2
TGCAGCGTTGCCGGGTCCGACACTGAAGCTTTCTTT CSVAGSDTEAFF TRBJ1-1 TRBV29-1 few .
TGTGCCAGCAGCTCTGGACTGTTGAACACTGAAGCTTTCTTT CASSSGLLNTEAFF TRBJ1-1 TRBV7-6 few .
TGTGCCAGCAGCCGGGACAGGGCTACGGGGGAGCTGTTTTTT CASSRDRATGELFF TRBJ2-2 TRBV28 few TRBD1
TGTGCCAGCAGCTTAAGGGCTGGCCCCTACGAGCAGTACTTC CASSLRAGPYEQYF TRBJ2-7 TRBV11-2 . .
TGTGCCAGCAGCGTCGGCTCAAATCAGCAGTACTTC CASSVGSNQQYF TRBJ2-7 TRBV3-1 . .
TGTGCCAGCAGGCTAAGCTTGAACACTGAAGCTTTCTTT CASRLSLNTEAFF TRBJ1-1 TRBV28 many .
TGTGCCACCAGTGATTCCGGGAACGGGAGGGCCGGGACAGATACGCAGTATTTT CATSDSGNGRAGTDTQYF TRBJ2-3 TRBV24-1 few TRBD2
TGTGCCAGCAGCTCTCCGGACTGGGAGACATCCTACGAGCAGTACTTC CASSSPDWETSYEQYF TRBJ2-7 TRBV7-9 few .
TGTGCCAGTAGTATCTCCAGCGCCTCCTACAATGAGCAGTTCTTC CASSISSASYNEQFF TRBJ2-1 TRBV19 few .
TGTGCCAGCAGCTTAGTCGGGAACGAGCAGTACTTC CASSLVGNEQYF TRBJ2-7 TRBV7-8 . .
TGTGCCAGCAGCCCTCCCGAGCGGGGGGATGAGCAGTTCTTC CASSPPERGDEQFF TRBJ2-1 TRBV7-8 . TRBD2
TGCAGCGTTGAGGACAGATATGGCTACACCTTC CSVEDRYGYTF TRBJ1-2 TRBV29-1 . .
TGTGCCAGCGCCAATACGGCTCCCAGAACAGATACGCAGTATTTT CASANTAPRTDTQYF TRBJ2-3 TRBV6-5 few .
TGTGCCAGCCAGGCGGGACCATATCGGAAGAACACCGGGGAGCTGTTTTTT CASQAGPYRKNTGELFF TRBJ2-2 TRBV7-9 . .
TGTGCCAGCAGCGTAGAGCCGGCTGCAACTAATGAAAAACTGTTTTTT CASSVEPAATNEKLFF TRBJ1-4 TRBV9 . .
TGTGCCAGCAGCTCCCGACTAGTTTTTGATGAGCAGTTCTTC CASSSRLVFDEQFF TRBJ2-1 TRBV7-9 . .
TGTGCCAGCAGTTTTGGCGGGAGCGCGAATGAGCAGTTCTTC CASSFGGSANEQFF TRBJ2-1 TRBV27 few TRBD2
TGTGCCAGTGTGATGGGACAGGGGGCCGCCTACGAGCAGTACTTC CASVMGQGAAYEQYF TRBJ2-7 TRBV7-9 . TRBD1
TGTGCCAGCAGCCCACTGGTTGGGCCCAATATTGAGCAGTTCTTC CASSPLVGPNIEQFF TRBJ2-1 TRBV28 . .
TGTGCCAGCACGTGGACTTCGGGCTACACAGATACGCAGTATTTT CASTWTSGYTDTQYF TRBJ2-3 TRBV7-9 . .
TGTGCCAGCAGCCTGCAGGGACGGGCCCAAGAGACCCAGTACTTC CASSLQGRAQETQYF TRBJ2-5 TRBV7-6 . .
TGTGCCAGCAGCCCGGGGCAGGGCCAATACGAGCAGTACTTC CASSPGQGQYEQYF TRBJ2-7 TRBV7-6 few .
TGTGCCAGCAGCTTTACCTACGAGCAGTACTTC CASSFTYEQYF TRBJ2-7 TRBV7-2 many .
TGTGCCAGCAGCCACCAGGCCCAGCAGTTCTTC CASSHQAQQFF TRBJ2-1 TRBV7-6 few .
TGTGCCAGCAGCTTCACTCAGGGGGCGGAGGAGCAGTACTTC CASSFTQGAEEQYF TRBJ2-7 TRBV11-2 . TRBD1
TGTGCCAGCAGCCCCACCGGGCGCAGGGGGGCCTACGAGCAGTACTTC CASSPTGRRGAYEQYF TRBJ2-7 TRBV11-2 . .
TGCGCCAGCAGCGAAAATTATCTGGGTTATGAGCAGTTCTTC CASSENYLGYEQFF TRBJ2-1 TRBV4-1 few .
TGTGCCACCAGCAGGGACAGGGGGCTAGGTCAGCCCCAGCATTTT CATSRDRGLGQPQHF TRBJ1-5 TRBV15 few TRBD1
TGTGCCAGCAGTGTGACGGCTATTGACAATGAGCAGTTCTTC CASSVTAIDNEQFF TRBJ2-1 TRBV6-4 few .